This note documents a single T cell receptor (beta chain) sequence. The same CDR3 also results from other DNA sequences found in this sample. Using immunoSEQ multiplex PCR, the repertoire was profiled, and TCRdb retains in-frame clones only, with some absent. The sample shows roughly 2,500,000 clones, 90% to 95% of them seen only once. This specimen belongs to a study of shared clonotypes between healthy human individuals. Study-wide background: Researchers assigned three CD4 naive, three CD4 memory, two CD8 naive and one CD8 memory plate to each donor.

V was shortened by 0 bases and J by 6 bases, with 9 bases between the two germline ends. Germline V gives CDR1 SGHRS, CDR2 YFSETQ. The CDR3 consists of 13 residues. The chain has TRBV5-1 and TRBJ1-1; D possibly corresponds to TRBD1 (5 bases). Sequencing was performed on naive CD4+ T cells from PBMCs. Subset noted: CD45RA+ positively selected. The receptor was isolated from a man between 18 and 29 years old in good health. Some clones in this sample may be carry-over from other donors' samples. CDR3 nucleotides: TGCGCCAGCAGCTTGGTGGGAGGGGCTGAAGCTTTCTTT. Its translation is CASSLVGGAEAFF.